This T cell receptor (beta chain) was recovered during a study of blood T cell repertoires in COVID-19. Measured with immunoSEQ multiplex PCR; TCRdb has only the in-frame clones, and not every one. The sample carries roughly 200,000 clones, roughly 80% recorded once. This receptor was taken from a woman of 80 years or more with active or convalescent COVID-19. The material sequenced was peripheral blood.

The CDR3, as DNA: TGTGCCAGCAGCACCCGGGACAGGGGGCTCGGGTCTGGAAACACCATATATTTT. Its protein is CASSTRDRGLGSGNTIYF. The rearrangement joins TRBV11-3 to TRBJ1-3, with 12 bases lining up with TRBD1. This CDR3 has 18 amino acids. Germline CDR1 and CDR2: SGHNT and YENEEA. V dropped 5 bases and J dropped 1; count of bases not matched to a gene: 9.